This T cell receptor (beta chain) was sequenced in a study of T cell changes during pregnancy in multiple sclerosis. Clones were read by immunoSEQ multiplex PCR, and TCRdb kept only the in-frame ones, dropping some. Of approximately 44,000 clones listed, about 90% are singletons. The germline V and J ends were trimmed by 0 bases and 6 bases, with 9 bases remaining between them. Looked up from germline, CDR1 is SGDLS and CDR2 is YYNGEE. The CDR3 is 13 amino acids. The sequencing here drew on CD4+ T cells from peripheral blood mononuclear cells, taken before pregnancy. This sequence joins TRBV9 and TRBJ1-2; weak D call: TRBD1 (5 bases). This clonotype originated in a female donor with multiple sclerosis, enrolled in a pregnancy study. CDR3 protein: CASSVAGVHGYTF. Written as DNA, the CDR3 is TGTGCCAGCAGCGTAGCGGGGGTACATGGCTACACCTTC.